A single sample is the source of the 15 T cell receptor beta chains below, sequenced in a study of cytomegalovirus exposure and HLA in healthy donors. Repertoires were generated with immunoSEQ multiplex PCR, while TCRdb's copy carries only in-frame clones and drops some. The repertoire consists of 150,000 to 200,000 clones, with nearly 90% occurring once and the leading ten covering 4% to 5%. Sequencing was carried out using PBMCs. Receptor source: a man between 18 and 35 years old in good health and CMV-seropositive.

This clone was picked up one time. This chain's CDR3 is CASSLKAGEFREQFF. CDR3 sequence (DNA): TGCGCCAGCAGCTTAAAAGCGGGAGAGTTCCGGGAGCAGTTCTTC. The chain carries TRBV5-1 and TRBJ2-1, with 8 positions matching TRBD2. Unmatched junction bases numbered 11, after V lost 2 bases and J lost 10 bases. Germline-derived CDR1 and CDR2 are SGHRS and YFSETQ. The length of the CDR3 is 15 residues. Variable domain in full (rest from reference TRBV5-1 and TRBJ2-1): KAGVTQTPRYLIKTRGQQVTLSCSPISGHRSVSWYQQTPGQGLQFLFEYFSETQRNKGNFPGRFSGRQFSNSRSEMNVSTLELGDSALYLCASSLKAGEFREQFFGPGTRLTVL.

The gene calls are TRBV5-1 and TRBJ2-2, with 11 bases identical to TRBD2. The germline CDR1 and CDR2 sequences are SGHRS and YFSETQ. The CDR3 length is 18 residues. The junction had 5 bases not matched to a gene; V was cut back by 0 bases and J by 1 base. The CDR3 DNA reads as TGCGCCAGCAGCTTGGCAGGCCTAGCGGGAGGGAACACCGGGGAGCTGTTTTTT. It codes for CASSLAGLAGGNTGELFF.

The chain is built from TRBV10-3 and TRBJ2-7; 9 nucleotides match TRBD1. CDR3 length equals 13 residues. V gave up 1 base and J gave up 5 bases; unmatched junction bases: 0. Germline V gene data show CDR1 as ENHRY and CDR2 as SYGVKD. The CDR3 DNA is TGTGCCATCAGTGAGTGGACAGGGGACGAGCAGTACTTC. Its protein product is CAISEWTGDEQYF.

The chain couples TRBV21-1 to TRBJ2-2; the D call of TRBD1 is as the table states it, not checked on the DNA. TRBV21-1 is labeled a pseudogene. This CDR3 spans 16 amino acids. The CDR3 region has the DNA TGTGCCAGCAGCAAAGTCTCTCCACAGGTTTCCGGGGAGCTGTTTTTT. It codes for CASSKVSPQVSGELFF.

The chain uses TRBV28 and TRBJ1-4; TRBD1 might be the D (6 bases). The CDR3 has 17 amino acids. The V end was cut by 6 bases, the J end by 6 bases, with 23 bases between. Germline V lookup: CDR1 MDHEN, CDR2 SYDVKM. The CDR3 DNA follows: TGTGCCAGCAGGAAGGGGGGGGAAGACAGCAGATATGAAAAACTGTTTTTT. This translates into CASRKGGEDSRYEKLFF.

The rearrangement links TRBV5-1 to TRBJ1-4; maybe TRBD1 (5 bases). The germline V gene has CDR1 SGHRS and CDR2 YFSETQ. With 0 bases removed from V and 7 bases from J, the gap between germline ends came to 13 bases. CDR3 length equals 15 residues. CDR3 sequence: CASSLGGALGEKLFF. The DNA for the CDR3 is TGCGCCAGCAGCTTGGGTGGGGCGCTAGGTGAAAAACTGTTTTTT.

This chain joins TRBV5-4 and TRBJ1-4; 9 nucleotides align to TRBD1. The V and J ends lost 2 bases and 5 bases, in that order; junction bases with no gene match: 4. The germline CDR1 and CDR2 sequences are SGHNT and YYREEE (reference sequence). The CDR3 runs 15 residues. The chain's CDR3 is CASSLRGQGNEKLFF. The CDR3 nucleotides read TGTGCCAGCAGCTTACGCGGACAGGGGAATGAAAAACTGTTTTTT.

The rearrangement joins TRBV5-4 to TRBJ2-7, with TRBD2 as a possible D gene (5 bases). This CDR3 region has 16 residues. The germline gives CDR1 SGHNT, CDR2 YYREEE (reference sequence). Trimming took 0 bases from V and 1 from J, leaving 14 bases between them. CDR3 region: CASSLGSSTLSYEQYF. The CDR3 coding sequence is TGTGCCAGCAGCTTGGGTTCTAGCACACTATCCTACGAGCAGTACTTC.

There are a few counts of this clone. Other DNA sequences in this specimen translate into the identical CDR3. J is TRBJ2-5 and V is TRBV29-1; 7 nucleotides match TRBD1. After removal of 4 bases from V and 3 bases from J, the junction contained 2 bases not matched to a gene. Germline CDR1 reads SQVTM; CDR2 reads ANQGSEA. The CDR3 length is 12 residues. The CDR3 spells CSVGQGEETQYF. CDR3 in DNA: TGCAGCGTTGGGCAGGGGGAAGAGACCCAGTACTTC.

The chain employs TRBV7-9 and TRBJ2-5; 7 bases agree with TRBD2. Per germline, CDR1 SEHNR and CDR2 FQNEAQ (reference sequence). The CDR3 sequence is 16 residues long. V shed 1 base and J 2 bases; nucleotides not matched to a gene: 7. The CDR3: CASSLELAGLQETQYF. The CDR3 DNA follows: TGTGCCAGCAGCTTAGAGTTAGCGGGTTTGCAAGAGACCCAGTACTTC.

This chain joins TRBV5-1 and TRBJ1-1; 8 nucleotides line up with TRBD1. The CDR3 is 16 amino acids. Trimming took 4 bases from V and 8 from J; bases not matched to a gene: 16. CDR1 is SGHRS and CDR2 is YFSETQ in the germline V gene. The CDR3 spells CASSPHDRGLDDEAFF. CDR3 nucleotides: TGCGCCAGCAGCCCCCACGACAGGGGCCTCGACGACGAAGCTTTCTTT.

The V call is TRBV19, the J call TRBJ2-7; TRBD2 might be the D (7 bases). Germline V gene sequence: CDR1 LNHDA, CDR2 SQIVND (reference sequence). This CDR3 is built from 13 residues. V lost 8 bases to trimming and J lost 6 bases, with 17 bases between them. CDR3 region: CASGGGPAGEQYF. CDR3 bases: TGTGCCAGTGGGGGGGGGCCCGCGGGCGAGCAGTACTTC.

The chain recombines TRBV5-1 with TRBJ1-1, with D perhaps TRBD1 (6 bases). The V gene's germline CDR1 is SGHRS and CDR2 YFSETQ. Trimming pared 5 bases from V and 2 bases from J, leaving 19 bases between. The CDR3 has 16 residues. CDR3 sequence reads: CASSRLDTGLNTEAFF. The CDR3 DNA follows: TGCGCCAGCAGTCGCCTTGATACAGGGTTAAACACTGAAGCTTTCTTT.

The chain is built from TRBV11-2 and TRBJ2-2, with no clear D. Looked up from germline, CDR1 is SGHAT and CDR2 is FQNNGV. This CDR3 comprises 14 residues. V lost 7 bases, J lost 1 base, and 10 bases lay in between. In DNA form, the CDR3 reads TGTGCCAGCATACTAACACGGAACACCGGGGAGCTGTTTTTT. This codes for CASILTRNTGELFF.

This chain links TRBV7-9 with TRBJ1-1, with unresolved D. The CDR3 has 13 amino acids. Germline V gene data show CDR1 as SEHNR and CDR2 as FQNEAQ (reference sequence). V was shortened by 2 bases and J by 1 base, with 5 bases between the two germline ends. The CDR3 region has the DNA TGTGCCAGCAGCTTACGGGGGAACACTGAAGCTTTCTTT. Encoded protein: CASSLRGNTEAFF.